The TCR beta chain under discussion was sequenced for a study of identical twins. Study-level points and caveats: Shared out-of-frame alpha sequences (those common to twins) showed excess low generation probability.

A note on this clonotype: What it binds is not known.

Every one of the donors was a healthy Caucasian. TCRdb analysed the 5' RACE reads with MiXCR anew, one entry per CDR3 protein. Of some 630,000 distinct CDR3 sequences in the sample, about 7% were seen once. CDR3 size: 13 residues. V shed 5 bases and J 5 bases; nucleotides not matched to a gene: 4. Germline assignment: CDR1 MNHNY and CDR2 SVGAGI (reference sequence). This sample also appeared in a second study, on yellow fever vaccine responses in identical twins.

The sequencing input was PBMCs. The clonotype originates from a woman younger than 35 in good health. The chain links TRBV6-6 to TRBJ2-3; TRBD1 matches 7 bases. In nucleotides, the CDR3 is TGTGCCAGCAGTACCTACAGGGGAGATACGCAGTATTTT. Translated: CASSTYRGDTQYF.